Listed below are T cell receptor beta chains from one sample, sequenced in a study of T cell responses to AZD1222 COVID-19 vaccine. Data came from immunoSEQ multiplex PCR; TCRdb stores just in-frame clones and leaves some out. The sample lists approximately 180,000 clones, over 85% occurring once. The specimen was peripheral blood, collected 28 days after the second dose of the MenACWY control vaccine. The receptors were sampled from an adult who received the MenACWY meningococcal vaccine as a control. Each CDR3 is given with its conserved first and last residue. The D gene is left open where the match is weak. A row's size may be missing; if present it is once, few, many or a size class.

TRBV30	-	TRBJ1-4	-	TGTGCCTGGAGTCCAGACTTAACGGGTGAAAAACTGTTTTTT	CAWSPDLTGEKLFF
TRBV6-5	TRBD1	TRBJ1-5	once	TGTGCCAGCAGTTACGGACAGGGTTGGGATCAGCCCCAGCATTTT	CASSYGQGWDQPQHF
TRBV7-2	-	TRBJ1-1	-	TGTGCCAGCAGCTTAGGACAGCTGAACACTGAAGCTTTCTTT	CASSLGQLNTEAFF
TRBV12-3/TRBV12-4	-	TRBJ2-3	-	TGTGCCAGCAGGCCTCAGAACTTCTATACGCAGTATTTT	CASRPQNFYTQYF
TRBV5-1	TRBD1	TRBJ2-7	-	TGCGCCAGCAGCTTAATAGGGGGGACAGGGAAACACGAGCAGTACTTC	CASSLIGGTGKHEQYF
TRBV6-5	-	TRBJ2-2	-	TGTGCCAGCAGTTACTCGTGGAGATTGAACACCGGGGAGCTGTTTTTT	CASSYSWRLNTGELFF
TRBV19	TRBD1	TRBJ1-2	-	TGTGCCAGTAGCGAGACAGGGGTCGACGGCTACACCTTC	CASSETGVDGYTF
TRBV19	-	TRBJ2-6	-	TGTGCCAGTAGTATCCCCGCGGGGTCTGGGGCCAACGTCCTGACTTTC	CASSIPAGSGANVLTF
TRBV16	-	TRBJ1-1	-	TGTGCCAGCAGCCCCCAGACAGGCCCGAACACTGAAGCTTTCTTT	CASSPQTGPNTEAFF
TRBV2	-	TRBJ1-1	-	TGTGCCAGCATCTTCGGCCAGACAGGCGAAGCTTTCTTT	CASIFGQTGEAFF
TRBV7-8	TRBD1	TRBJ1-1	-	TGTGCCAGCAGCTCCCCGGGACAGGGGCGAACTGAAGCTTTCTTT	CASSSPGQGRTEAFF
TRBV21-1	-	TRBJ1-2	-	TGTGCCAGCAGCAAAAGGGGAGGTTGCGGCTACACCTTC	CASSKRGGCGYTF
TRBV25-1	-	TRBJ2-7	-	TGTGCCAGCAGTGGAGGGACACCCTACGAGCAGTACTTC	CASSGGTPYEQYF
TRBV4-1	TRBD1	TRBJ2-5	-	TGCGCCAGCAGCCCGGACAGGGGGTTGGAGACCCAGTACTTC	CASSPDRGLETQYF
TRBV18	-	TRBJ2-5	-	TGTGCCAGCTCACCACCGGGTCGGGGAGAGACCCAGTACTTC	CASSPPGRGETQYF
TRBV30	TRBD2	TRBJ2-3	-	TGTGCCTGGAGTACGGGGGTCACTAGCGGGGTCACAGATACGCAGTATTTT	CAWSTGVTSGVTDTQYF
TRBV28	-	TRBJ1-1	once	TGTGCCAGCAGTTTATGGGTTGGACAACCCAACACTGAAGCTTTCTTT	CASSLWVGQPNTEAFF
TRBV6-2/TRBV6-3	-	TRBJ2-7	-	TGTGCCAGCAGCCAGGTCTACGAGCAGTACTTC	CASSQVYEQYF
TRBV12-3/TRBV12-4	-	TRBJ2-3	-	TGTGCCAGCAGATACAGGGTGTTGGATACGCAGTATTTT	CASRYRVLDTQYF
TRBV6-7	TRBD1	TRBJ1-5	few	TGTGCCAGCAGTTACTCTCCGACAGGGGGCAATCAGCCCCAGCATTTT	CASSYSPTGGNQPQHF
TRBV28	-	TRBJ1-4	-	TGTGCCAGCAGTTTACCCGACAGAGGTAGACTGTTTTTT	CASSLPDRGRLFF
TRBV7-9	-	TRBJ1-2	-	TGTGCCAGCAGCTTAGGGAGGACAGCAAACGTCGGCTACACCTTC	CASSLGRTANVGYTF
TRBV7-8	TRBD1	TRBJ2-3	-	TGTGCCAGCAGCTCCACAGGGGGCTACACAGATACGCAGTATTTT	CASSSTGGYTDTQYF
TRBV7-2	-	TRBJ1-4	-	TGTGCCAGCAGCTCCAGGGTGGGAACTAATGAAAAACTGTTTTTT	CASSSRVGTNEKLFF
TRBV3-1/TRBV3-2	TRBD1	TRBJ2-3	-	TGTGCCAGCAGCCGCCGACAGGGGGCCACAGATACGCAGTATTTT	CASSRRQGATDTQYF
TRBV2	TRBD1	TRBJ1-1	-	TGTGCCAGCAGTGTAGTAGTGGCACAGGGGGGTGAAGCTTTCTTT	CASSVVVAQGGEAFF
TRBV6-4	TRBD2	TRBJ2-3	-	TGTGCCAGCAGTCCGGGACTAGCGGCCGACTCGAGGGATACGCAGTATTTT	CASSPGLAADSRDTQYF
TRBV5-6	-	TRBJ1-6	-	TGTGCCAGCAGCTTAGGTCAGGGTAATTCACCCCTCCACTTT	CASSLGQGNSPLHF
TRBV15	-	TRBJ1-1	-	TGTGCCACCAGCTCTCGCTCTGTAAGGACTGGGAACACTGAAGCTTTCTTT	CATSSRSVRTGNTEAFF
TRBV6-5	-	TRBJ1-1	-	TGTGCCAGCAGGAGGGACGGTAACACTGAAGCTTTCTTT	CASRRDGNTEAFF
TRBV11-2	-	TRBJ2-3	-	TGTGCCAGCGGTGGACAGATCACAGATACGCAGTATTTT	CASGGQITDTQYF
TRBV3-1/TRBV3-2	TRBD2	TRBJ2-5	-	TGTGCCAGCAGCCCCCGACTAGCGGGGGTCCAAGAGACCCAGTACTTC	CASSPRLAGVQETQYF
TRBV5-1	-	TRBJ1-6	-	TGCGCCAGCAGCTTGGGCTCCTATAATTCACCCCTCCACTTT	CASSLGSYNSPLHF
TRBV19	-	TRBJ1-4	-	TGTGCCAGTCACATCAGCGGGGGGGAAAAACTGTTTTTT	CASHISGGEKLFF
TRBV28	TRBD1	TRBJ1-5	-	TGTGCCAGCAGTTCACAGGGGAAGGGTAATCAGCCCCAGCATTTT	CASSSQGKGNQPQHF
TRBV18	-	TRBJ1-3	-	TGTGCCAGCTCACCACCACTTTCTGGAAACACCATATATTTT	CASSPPLSGNTIYF
TRBV27	-	TRBJ1-2	-	TGTGCCAGCAGGTACAAGGGACACGGTGGCTACACCTTC	CASRYKGHGGYTF
TRBV6-5	-	TRBJ1-1	-	TGTGCCAGCAGTCTTACGAACACTGAAGCTTTCTTT	CASSLTNTEAFF
TRBV6-2/TRBV6-3	-	TRBJ1-6	-	TGTGCCAGCAGTACCGAAGGTGTGGTCTCCTATAATTCACCCCTCCACTTT	CASSTEGVVSYNSPLHF
TRBV10-3	TRBD1	TRBJ1-1	-	TGTGCCACCTTACCCGGGACAGGGGTGAACACTGAAGCTTTCTTT	CATLPGTGVNTEAFF
TRBV19	-	TRBJ1-5	-	TGTGCCAGTAGTTTAACTCCCACTCGACCGCGTAATCAGCCCCAGCATTTT	CASSLTPTRPRNQPQHF
TRBV5-1	-	TRBJ1-4	-	TGCGCCAGCAGCTTGGGTGGGGGAACTAATGAAAAACTGTTTTTT	CASSLGGGTNEKLFF
TRBV5-6	-	TRBJ1-5	-	TGTGCCAGCAGCTTCCGACAGGTGAACCAGCCCCAGCATTTT	CASSFRQVNQPQHF